This entry concerns a single T cell receptor beta chain. Its antigen is undetermined. PCR involved 60 Vbeta and 13 Jbeta primers. In the authors' methods: Later, an analysis found about 77 million unique TCR beta chains, and about 9.9 million of these were shared. The data were produced by immunoSEQ multiplex PCR, yet TCRdb's version contains in-frame clones alone and is incomplete. V and J calls plus clone size are reproduced from that table; the DNA served to infer D and trimming. The table lists about 120,000 clones, with about 1.8% in the top ten. The data belong to a study of cytomegalovirus exposure and HLA in healthy donors. Overall study context: Sequencing of about 179 million T cells in an earlier analysis found around 120 million unique TCR beta sequences.

Study results and caveats: Reports indicate that TCR beta sequences accurately predicted the HLA-A and HLA-B alleles of most subjects. Per a later analysis, HLA-associated TCR beta chains showed more clonal expansion than other, equally common TCR beta chains.

Sequencing was carried out using PBMCs. This TCR derives from a man aged 18-30 years in good health and CMV-seronegative.

Here the CDR3 reads CSGGAGEQYF. The DNA of the CDR3 is TGCAGTGGGGGCGCGGGAGAGCAGTACTTC. The rearrangement joins TRBV20-1 to TRBJ2-7; TRBD2 is a possible D gene (6 bases). V was cut by 7 bases and J by 7 bases, with 11 bases left in between. Germline CDR1 and CDR2: DFQATT and SNEGSKA (reference sequence). The CDR3 contains 10 residues.